The 18 T cell receptor beta chains below were found in one sample sequenced in a study of shared clonotypes between healthy human individuals. CD45RO-negative CD8 cells positively selected for CCR7 made up the naive population, which excluded terminally differentiated effector memory CD45RA+ cells. The method was immunoSEQ multiplex PCR; TCRdb's version includes in-frame clones alone and lacks a portion of them. Counted here are more than 2 million clones, roughly 94% occurring once; the ten biggest clones make up 0.9% to 1.3%. Material: naive CD8+ T cells sorted from blood. These receptors were obtained from a young man in good health.

This rearrangement joins TRBV15 to TRBJ2-7, with 10 bases lining up with TRBD1. Germline CDR1 and CDR2: LNHNV and YYDKDF (reference sequence). V was pared by 3 bases and J by 4 bases, with 6 bases of the junction left unmatched. CDR3 size: 15 residues. The CDR3: CATSRTDRGTYEQYF. The DNA for the CDR3 is TGTGCCACCAGCAGGACGGACAGGGGGACATACGAGCAGTACTTC.

The chain has TRBV13 and TRBJ2-3; tentatively, D is TRBD1 or TRBD2 (5 bases each). This CDR3 spans 13 amino acids. The germline V and J ends were trimmed by 5 bases and 5 bases, with 11 bases remaining between them. The germline gives CDR1 PRHDT, CDR2 FYEKMQ (reference sequence). CDR3 nucleotide sequence: TGTGCCAGCAGCCCCCGGGACGGAGATACGCAGTATTTT. Encoded protein: CASSPRDGDTQYF. Supplemented by reference TRBV13 and TRBJ2-3, the full variable domain reads AAGVIQSPRHLIKEKRETATLKCYPIPRHDTVYWYQQGPGQDPQFLISFYEKMQSDKGSIPDRFSAQQFSDYHSELNMSSLELGDSALYFCASSPRDGDTQYFGPGTRLTVL.

The V call is TRBV5-1, the J call TRBJ1-3; 8 positions agree with TRBD1. The germline V gene encodes CDR1 SGHRS and CDR2 YFSETQ. The CDR3 contains 14 residues. V shed 4 bases, J shed 3 bases, and the junction held 3 bases outside the gene matches. The CDR3 protein is CASSVTGVGNTIYF. CDR3 bases: TGCGCCAGCAGCGTGACAGGGGTTGGAAACACCATATATTTT.

This sequence joins TRBV6-1 and TRBJ2-1; TRBD2 might be the D (5 bases). The CDR3 is 12 residues long. Germline CDR1 and CDR2: MNHNS and SASEGT. Trimming took 3 bases from V and 8 from J, leaving 8 bases between them. The chain's CDR3 is CASSEAGYEQFF. DNA for the CDR3: TGTGCCAGCAGTGAGGCGGGCTATGAGCAGTTCTTC.

The chain employs TRBV7-9 and TRBJ1-2; weak D call: TRBD1 (6 bases). This CDR3 contains 13 residues. V was cut by 4 bases and J by 4 bases, with 10 bases left in between. Germline loops: CDR1 SEHNR, CDR2 FQNEAQ (reference sequence). The DNA for the CDR3 is TGTGCCAGCAGCTCAGGGGTAGCCTATGGCTACACCTTC. Translation: CASSSGVAYGYTF.

The rearrangement joins TRBV6-1 to TRBJ1-5; D not resolved. The germline V gene encodes CDR1 MNHNS and CDR2 SASEGT. Deletions cut 8 bases from V and 3 bases from J, with 17 bases between. The CDR3 loop spans 15 amino acids. The CDR3: CASDEWVEANQPQHF. Here the CDR3 DNA reads TGTGCCAGCGACGAGTGGGTCGAAGCCAATCAGCCCCAGCATTTT.

Points on this clone: Additional DNA sequences in this sample encode the identical CDR3. This chain uses TRBV9 with TRBJ2-7, with D perhaps TRBD2 (6 bases). CDR1 is SGDLS and CDR2 is YYNGEE in the germline V gene. The V gene lost 2 bases and the J gene lost 3 bases, with 9 bases spanning the gap. The CDR3 has 13 amino acids. In DNA form, the CDR3 reads TGTGCCAGCAGCGTCGGGGGAGACTACGAGCAGTACTTC. It specifies CASSVGGDYEQYF.

The rearrangement links TRBV11-2 to TRBJ2-1; possible D gene TRBD1, 5 bases. Looked up from germline, CDR1 is SGHAT and CDR2 is FQNNGV. There are 14 residues in the CDR3. The germline V and J ends were trimmed by 0 bases and 7 bases, with 10 bases remaining between them. The CDR3 sequence is CASSLEGRANEQFF. The DNA of the CDR3 is TGTGCCAGCAGCTTAGAAGGCAGGGCAAATGAGCAGTTCTTC.

Regarding this clone: The sample has other DNA sequences that encode this CDR3 too. V and J are TRBV28 and TRBJ1-6, with 11 nucleotides matching TRBD1. This CDR3 comprises 14 residues. Germline assignment: CDR1 MDHEN and CDR2 SYDVKM. The V and J ends lost 3 bases and 9 bases, in that order; junction bases with no gene match: 1. CDR3 protein: CASSFGTGGSPLHF. The CDR3 region has the DNA TGTGCCAGCAGTTTTGGGACAGGGGGTTCACCCCTCCACTTT.

Of note for this clone: The sample contains more than one DNA sequence encoding this CDR3. The chain joins TRBV6-5 to TRBJ1-5; TRBD1 is a possible D gene (5 bases). V dropped 0 bases and J dropped 4 bases, with 7 bases sitting between them. The germline V gene encodes CDR1 MNHEY and CDR2 SVGAGI. This CDR3 region has 14 residues. The CDR3 nucleotides are TGTGCCAGCAGTTACTCTGAGGGGAATCAGCCCCAGCATTTT. It yields the protein CASSYSEGNQPQHF.

The rearrangement links TRBV7-6 to TRBJ2-7; D is undetermined. Trimming cost V 1 base and J 6 bases, with 13 bases left between them. Germline CDR1 is SGHVS and CDR2 is FNYEAQ. This CDR3 is 14 amino acids long. DNA for the CDR3: TGTGCCAGCAGCTTAGGCCCCGGCCTCTCCGAGCAGTACTTC. It codes for CASSLGPGLSEQYF.

The chain couples TRBV23-1 to TRBJ1-6, with D maybe TRBD1 (5 bases). TRBV23-1 belongs to the ORF category, with a function that is uncertain. There are 14 residues in the CDR3. V gave up 3 bases and J gave up 7 bases, with 10 bases separating them. CDR3 region: CASSHRTNNSPLHF. The DNA of the CDR3 is TGCGCCAGCAGTCATCGGACAAACAATTCACCCCTCCACTTT.

The chain uses TRBV6-5 and TRBJ2-7; 7 nucleotides line up with TRBD1. Germline CDR1 and CDR2: MNHEY and SVGAGI. The CDR3 runs 15 residues. The ends lost 0 bases at V and 2 bases at J; junction bases unmatched: 4. The CDR3 bases are TGTGCCAGCAGTTACTCGATGACAGGGACCTACGAGCAGTACTTC. Translated: CASSYSMTGTYEQYF.

The rearrangement uses TRBV15 and TRBJ1-1; possible D gene TRBD1, 6 bases. This CDR3 has 17 residues. The germline V gene encodes CDR1 LNHNV and CDR2 YYDKDF (reference sequence). Trimming left V 9 bases short and J 2 bases short, with 25 bases between. CDR3 residues: CATRKRQEVTGNTEAFF. CDR3 DNA: TGTGCCACGCGAAAAAGACAGGAGGTTACGGGAAACACTGAAGCTTTCTTT.

The chain links TRBV7-9 to TRBJ2-7, with TRBD2 matching 8 bases. Germline trimming cut 2 bases from V and 6 bases from J; bases unmatched to any gene: 3. The CDR3 totals 13 residues. The germline gives CDR1 SEHNR, CDR2 FQNEAQ (reference sequence). CDR3 nucleotides: TGTGCCAGCAGCTTAAGCGGGAGTACCGAGCAGTACTTC. Protein: CASSLSGSTEQYF.

V usage is TRBV7-9 and J usage is TRBJ1-1, with D possibly matching TRBD1 (6 bases). The ends were cut back, 3 bases at V and 0 bases at J, with 8 bases in the middle. The length of the CDR3 is 14 residues. Germline lookup yields CDR1 SEHNR and CDR2 FQNEAQ (reference sequence). CDR3 sequence (DNA): TGTGCCAGCAGCTTTCAGGGGATGAACACTGAAGCTTTCTTT. Translation: CASSFQGMNTEAFF.

This clone was found once. This sequence joins TRBV10-3 and TRBJ2-7; D perhaps matches TRBD1 (6 bases). The CDR3 totals 13 residues. CDR1 is ENHRY and CDR2 is SYGVKD in the germline V gene. V lost 4 bases to trimming and J lost 3 bases, with 10 bases between them. The CDR3 region is CAISADRVYEQYF. CDR3 bases: TGTGCCATCAGTGCGGACAGAGTCTACGAGCAGTACTTC.

For this clone: An end of the junction does not agree with germline; a read error may underlie this. This rearrangement joins TRBV7-7 to TRBJ2-5; no definite D call. Germline values: CDR1 SSHAT, CDR2 FNYEAQ (reference sequence). The CDR3 contains 13 residues. CDR3: CASSLRRQETQYF. The CDR3 bases are TGTGCTAGCAGCTTACGAAGACAAGAGACCCAGTACTTC.